This TCR beta chain appears in the sequencing data of a study of blood T cell repertoires in COVID-19 (dated by TCRdb to the early 2020s). Context from the whole study: The collaborator samples originated in the United States, Italy and Spain and spanned the acute and convalescent phases of COVID-19. The material from the prospective study consisted of cDNA or gDNA derived from T cells, B-cell-depleted T cells, or PBMCs. Subjects who had been exposed to COVID-19, were actively infected with it, or had recovered from it provided the deeply sampled blood TCRbeta repertoires that made up the dataset. A freely available public database, intended as a resource for researchers studying the immune response to SARS-CoV-2, is where the repertoires were released. Samples came from the ongoing ImmuneRACE study (first 160 participants) plus 1,254 subjects from 6 global collaborators. Nearly every sample came with metadata listing a de-identified subject ID, COVID-19 status, age in years and sex. Where HLA class I and class II types were available, the types were taken from metadata supplied by the sample provider, not from assay-based typing.

The investigation overall reported the following: Clinical and demographic metadata were provided uncurated, with the amount varying by source and participant.

The immunoSEQ Assay, a bias-controlled multiplex PCR, was used to amplify TCRbeta CDR3 regions from genomic DNA. The authors' analysis ran thus. Nucleated cell counts per sample were estimated from amplification of reference gene primers within the assay. To quantify the absolute abundance of each unique TCRbeta CDR3 rearrangement, sequence reads were collapsed and filtered. For each sample, productive Simpson clonality was calculated by taking the square root of Simpson's diversity index across productive rearrangements. TCRdb obtained this table from immuneACCESS and retained in-frame rearrangements with V and J assigned. These tables miss some clones; where compared with another copy, unresolved V genes account for less than half of the shortfall, and the remainder is unexplained. The V and J calls and the clone size are those of that table, but D and trimming were determined from the DNA. This sample comprises about 200,000 clones, approximately 80% of them detected only once. 8.5% to 12% of the sample lies in the top ten.

Regarding this clone: Its antigen remains unidentified. No qualities accompany the bases; no much larger clone lies one base away.

The collaborating institutions used their own protocols to collect whole blood in K2EDTA tubes. Collaborator samples were shipped for TCRbeta analysis as frozen whole blood, isolated PBMCs, or DNA extracted from either sample type. The CDR3 numbers 16 residues from cysteine through phenylalanine. CDR3 DNA is the only sequence kept; it has 48 bases, read in frame from the first base. The germline V gene supplies CDR1 MGHRA and CDR2 YSYEKL. V and J are trimmed by 5 bases and 4 bases, and the gene matches miss 8 bases of the junction. Recombination linked TRBV4-1 to TRBJ1-4; TRBD1 aligns with 9 central bases. The specimen was peripheral blood. The sequence came from a woman of 80 years or more with acute or convalescent COVID-19. The CDR3 region: CASSTGQGIVNEKLFF. The nucleotides are TGCGCCAGCAGCACCGGACAGGGGATAGTTAATGAAAAACTGTTTTTT.